This note documents a single TCR beta chain sequence. What it recognizes is unknown. This sample was taken from a study of blood T cells in healthy people across ages. Study-level points and caveats: Unknown donor CMV status possibly confounded expanded clonotype changes. Because sorting was not performed, PBMCs prevented conclusive naive versus antigen-experienced comparison.

For the second PCR, which ran for roughly 7 to 11 cycles, a sample-barcoded 5' primer and a J-beta primer mix were used. TCRdb redid the calling of the 5' RACE reads with MiXCR, one entry per CDR3 protein. The sample lists 650,000 to 1,000,000 distinct CDR3 sequences; roughly 35% were seen once. The length of the CDR3 is 17 residues. Between the trimmed V and J ends, which lost 0 bases and 0 bases, there was a span of 15 bases. Germline loops: CDR1 DFQATT, CDR2 SNEGSKA (reference sequence). PBMCs numbering at least 6 million were isolated per sample. Sequenced input: blood. The receptor was derived from a man aged 18 to 29 in good health. This chain connects TRBV20-1 to TRBJ2-1, with D maybe TRBD2 (5 bases). CDR3 coding DNA: TGCAGTGCTAGAGATCGGAGAAGCGGTAGCTCCTACAATGAGCAGTTCTTC. Amino acid sequence: CSARDRRSGSSYNEQFF.